This T cell receptor beta chain was captured in a study of persistence of HIV-infected CD4 T cells. As concerns this clone: Its matching antigen is unknown. Other DNA sequences from this sample encode an identical CDR3 as well.

The germline V gene has CDR1 SGHRS and CDR2 YFSETQ. The CDR3 has 16 amino acids. Trimming took off 0 bases at V and 1 base at J, with 12 bases between the two ends. Nonspecific anti-CD3/anti-CD28 bead stimulation represents the broad CD4+ T cell repertoire. Sorting of responding CD4+ T cells relied on upregulated CD40 ligand together with CD69. This was the immunoSEQ version 4 assay in survey mode. Method: immunoSEQ multiplex PCR; TCRdb's copy keeps in-frame clones and lacks some. The sample carries under 50,000 clones, roughly nine tenths recorded once. J is TRBJ2-3 and V is TRBV5-1; no clear D. The sample consisted of CD4+ T cells sorted from PBMCs after 18-hour stimulation, taken from a patient who received antiretroviral therapy. The clonotype was recovered from an adult man with HIV who was CMV-seropositive. CDR3 protein: CASSLEWGGGTDTQYF. CDR3 bases: TGCGCCAGCAGCTTGGAGTGGGGTGGCGGCACAGATACGCAGTATTTT.